One sample yielded the 18 T cell receptor beta chains listed below, sequenced in a study of blood T cell repertoires in COVID-19. Generated by immunoSEQ multiplex PCR, the TCRdb table keeps only in-frame clones and is missing some. The sample contains 250,000 or so clones, 88% of which appear only once. The sequencing sample was made of peripheral blood. The source is a woman aged 25 to 39 with acute or convalescent COVID-19.

The chain combines TRBV7-2 with TRBJ2-7; a weak D match, TRBD2 (6 bases). Germline V lookup: CDR1 SGHTA, CDR2 FQGNSA. The CDR3 has 16 residues. Between the trimmed V and J ends, which lost 5 bases and 0 bases, there was a span of 17 bases. In DNA form, the CDR3 reads TGTGCCAGCAGCCAAGGGGTCCGGGGGAGCTCCTACGAGCAGTACTTC. Protein sequence: CASSQGVRGSSYEQYF.

This clone has a handful of counts. The chain combines TRBV19 with TRBJ1-4; possibly TRBD1 for D (5 bases). The CDR3 loop spans 15 amino acids. V lost 4 bases and J 3 bases, leaving 12 bases between the germline ends. The germline CDR1 and CDR2 sequences are LNHDA and SQIVND (reference sequence). The CDR3 coding sequence is TGTGCCAGTAGTACCGACACGACAGCTAATGAAAAACTGTTTTTT. Translating it yields CASSTDTTANEKLFF.

The genes are TRBV9 and TRBJ2-1; no reliable D call. This CDR3 region has 13 residues. Germline loops: CDR1 SGDLS, CDR2 YYNGEE. V dropped 0 bases and J dropped 5 bases, with 6 bases sitting between them. The DNA of the CDR3 is TGTGCCAGCAGCGTAGTACTAAACAATGAGCAGTTCTTC. It specifies CASSVVLNNEQFF.

V is TRBV5-1 and J is TRBJ2-1, with 13 bases lining up with TRBD2. There are 18 residues in the CDR3. Germline loops: CDR1 SGHRS, CDR2 YFSETQ. Losses at the gene ends were 3 bases for V and 3 bases for J; bases not matched to a gene: 9. Written as DNA, the CDR3 is TGCGCCAGCAGCTACGGGACTAGCGGGATAATTTTCTACAATGAGCAGTTCTTC. It translates to CASSYGTSGIIFYNEQFF.

V usage is TRBV6-5 and J usage is TRBJ2-3; possible D gene TRBD1, 5 bases. Trimming took off 6 bases at V and 6 bases at J, with 19 bases between the two ends. The CDR3 length is 15 residues. Looked up from germline, CDR1 is MNHEY and CDR2 is SVGAGI. DNA for the CDR3: TGTGCCAGCAGGGGGCCTACCCTAAGCCCTGATACGCAGTATTTT. This codes for CASRGPTLSPDTQYF.

The chain uses TRBV5-4 and TRBJ1-1; D remains ambiguous. V was cut by 1 base and J by 4 bases, with 8 bases left in between. Germline V CDR1 and CDR2: SGHNT, YYREEE (reference sequence). The CDR3 is made up of 13 amino acids. CDR3 sequence: CASSLPGSTEAFF. CDR3 coding DNA: TGTGCCAGCAGCTTGCCCGGGTCCACTGAAGCTTTCTTT. The variable domain in full, with the rest retrieved from reference TRBV5-4 and TRBJ1-1, is ETGVTQSPTHLIKTRGQQVTLRCSSQSGHNTVSWYQQALGQGPQFIFQYYREEENGRGNFPPRFSGLQFPNYSSELNVNALELDDSALYLCASSLPGSTEAFFGQGTRLTVV.

V and J are TRBV7-9 and TRBJ2-7, with 9 bases aligning to TRBD2. The length of the CDR3 is 16 residues. Per the germline V gene, CDR1 is SEHNR and CDR2 is FQNEAQ (reference sequence). V lost 5 bases to trimming and J lost 2 bases; unmatched junction nucleotides: 10. This chain's CDR3 is CASSPSLAGTPYEQYF. CDR3 DNA: TGTGCCAGCAGCCCGTCTCTAGCGGGAACCCCCTACGAGCAGTACTTC.

This clone was counted once. The chain joins TRBV30 to TRBJ2-3; possibly TRBD2 for D (6 bases). The germline V gene encodes CDR1 GTSNPN and CDR2 SVGIG (reference sequence). Trimming took off 2 bases at V and 2 bases at J, with 14 bases between the two ends. The CDR3 covers 15 residues. The CDR3 protein is CAWSFKLAHTDTQYF. Here the CDR3 DNA reads TGTGCCTGGAGTTTCAAACTAGCCCACACAGATACGCAGTATTTT. The variable domain in full, with the rest retrieved from reference TRBV30 and TRBJ2-3, is SQTIHQWPATLVQPVGSPLSLECTVEGTSNPNLYWYRQAAGRGLQLLFYSVGIGQISSEVPQNLSASRPQDRQFILSSKKLLLSDSGFYLCAWSFKLAHTDTQYFGPGTRLTVL.

This chain connects TRBV7-2 to TRBJ2-7, with 15 nucleotides matching TRBD2. The CDR3 extends over 19 amino acids. V lost 5 bases and J lost 4; bases outside the gene matches: 15. Germline CDR1 is SGHTA and CDR2 is FQGNSA. The CDR3 loop is CASSTRTSGRATGAYEQYF. For the CDR3, the DNA is TGTGCCAGCAGCACCCGGACTAGCGGGAGGGCAACCGGGGCATACGAGCAGTACTTC.

CDR3 DNA: TGTGCCAGCAGCCGCCCGGGCACAGATACGCAGTATTTT. It yields the protein CASSRPGTDTQYF. The genes are TRBV11-2 and TRBJ2-3, with D hard to call. The V end was cut by 5 bases, the J end by 1 base, with 7 bases between. The CDR3 is made up of 13 amino acids. Germline V CDR1 and CDR2: SGHAT, FQNNGV.

This clone was detected once. The rearrangement uses TRBV7-2 and TRBJ2-3, with D perhaps matching TRBD1 (6 bases). Germline assignment: CDR1 SGHTA and CDR2 FQGNSA. The V end lost 4 bases, the J end lost 1 base, and 12 bases lay between the germline ends. The CDR3 extends over 15 amino acids. The CDR3 region has the DNA TGTGCCAGCAGCTCGTCGACAGGACGCACAGATACGCAGTATTTT. This codes for CASSSSTGRTDTQYF.

The rearrangement joins TRBV30 to TRBJ1-1; 11 nucleotides line up with TRBD1. Losses at the gene ends were 8 bases for V and 8 bases for J; bases not matched to a gene: 7. The germline V gene encodes CDR1 GTSNPN and CDR2 SVGIG (reference sequence). This CDR3 contains 12 residues. This CDR3 is CAHGQGASEAFF. CDR3 DNA sequence: TGTGCCCACGGACAGGGGGCCTCGGAAGCTTTCTTT.

J is TRBJ1-5 and V is TRBV10-3; D possibly corresponds to TRBD1 (6 bases). The CDR3 sequence is 16 residues long. The V end was cut by 3 bases, the J end by 0 bases, with 12 bases between. Germline V lookup: CDR1 ENHRY, CDR2 SYGVKD. The CDR3 protein is CAISDSGTISNQPQHF. The CDR3 coding sequence is TGTGCCATCAGTGACAGCGGGACAATTAGCAATCAGCCCCAGCATTTT.

The chain is built from TRBV19 and TRBJ1-1, with TRBD1 as a possible D gene (5 bases). Germline lookup yields CDR1 LNHDA and CDR2 SQIVND (reference sequence). V was clipped by 6 bases and J by 1 base, with 18 bases between them. The CDR3 consists of 16 residues. CDR3 in amino acids: CASRMGRGWGNTEAFF. The CDR3 bases are TGTGCCAGTAGGATGGGGAGGGGCTGGGGGAACACTGAAGCTTTCTTT.

This rearrangement joins TRBV6-2 or TRBV6-3 to TRBJ2-1; 9 bases match TRBD2. The CDR3 runs to 17 residues. Germline V lookup: CDR1 MNHEY, CDR2 SVGEGT. V trimming: 4 bases; J trimming: 7 bases; junction bases outside the gene matches: 14. The DNA of the CDR3 is TGTGCCAGCAGTTTCAGAGTAGCGGGAGCGCTTGGGAATGAGCAGTTCTTC. This encodes CASSFRVAGALGNEQFF.

The chain employs TRBV2 and TRBJ1-1; D uncertain. The length of the CDR3 is 13 residues. Germline CDR1 is SNHLY and CDR2 is FYNNEI. Trimming pared 6 bases from V and 2 bases from J, leaving 10 bases between. The CDR3 DNA reads as TGTGCCAGCAGGGTATACACCAACACTGAAGCTTTCTTT. Amino acids: CASRVYTNTEAFF.

The genes are TRBV30 and TRBJ2-7; 7 positions match TRBD1. Trimming removed 5 bases from V and 2 bases from J; junction bases left unmatched: 9. Per germline, CDR1 GTSNPN and CDR2 SVGIG (reference sequence). The length of the CDR3 is 14 residues. The CDR3 reads CAWRSDRQTYEQYF. The CDR3 nucleotides read TGTGCCTGGCGCTCGGACAGGCAAACCTACGAGCAGTACTTC.

The V gene is TRBV6-1, the J gene TRBJ1-5; D unresolved. CDR3 length equals 16 residues. Germline CDR1 MNHNS, CDR2 SASEGT. The ends were cut back, 3 bases at V and 1 base at J, with 13 bases in the middle. In DNA, the CDR3 is TGTGCCAGCAGTGAGACGGGCCGCGGGAGCAATCAGCCCCAGCATTTT. Residues: CASSETGRGSNQPQHF.